This TCR beta chain emerged from a study of human versus mouse CDR3 diversity and MHC coevolution. Sorting isolated naive CD4 T cells lacking CD45RO and expressing CD62L. Germline CDR1 and CDR2: KGHSH and LQKENI. The length of the CDR3 is 15 residues. V shed 5 bases, J shed 4 bases, and the junction held 10 bases outside the gene matches. Study conclusions and caveats: On average, humans showed more CDR3 deletions and insertions than mice. The lowest clonal inequality scores came from two of three human donors.

On this clone itself: What it binds is not known.

Here immunoSEQ multiplex PCR was the method, and the copy in TCRdb shows in-frame clones only, minus some. The table has some 60,000 clones, approximately 94% seen once. Sequencing input: naive CD4+ T cells from blood. Sample subset: CD45RO-negative CD62L-positive naive CD4 T cells. The chain links TRBV18 to TRBJ1-2, with TRBD1 matching over 7 bases. The source is a person aged 55 to 75 in good health. CDR3 DNA: TGTGCCAGCTCAACAGGAGGGGGACAGACCTATGGCTACACCTTC. As protein: CASSTGGGQTYGYTF.